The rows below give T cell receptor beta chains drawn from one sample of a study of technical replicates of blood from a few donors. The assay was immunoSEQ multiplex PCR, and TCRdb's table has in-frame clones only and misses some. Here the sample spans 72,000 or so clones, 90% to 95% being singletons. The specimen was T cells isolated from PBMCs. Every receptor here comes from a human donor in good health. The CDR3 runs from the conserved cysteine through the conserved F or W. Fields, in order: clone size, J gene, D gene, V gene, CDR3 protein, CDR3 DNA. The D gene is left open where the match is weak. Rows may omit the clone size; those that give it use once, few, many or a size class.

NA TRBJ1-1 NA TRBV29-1 CSVEQAQNTEAFF TGCAGCGTTGAGCAGGCCCAGAACACTGAAGCTTTCTTT
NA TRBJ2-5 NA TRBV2 CASYRPGETQYF TGTGCCAGCTACAGACCTGGAGAGACCCAGTACTTC
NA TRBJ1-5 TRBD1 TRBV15 CATRRQGGPQHF TGTGCCACCCGAAGACAGGGAGGGCCCCAGCATTTT
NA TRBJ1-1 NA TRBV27 CAAGLSHGAFF TGTGCCGCAGGCCTCAGCCATGGAGCTTTCTTT
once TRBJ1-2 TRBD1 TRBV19 CASSSQGAPGGYGYTF TGTGCCAGTAGCTCCCAGGGGGCCCCTGGGGGCTATGGCTACACCTTC
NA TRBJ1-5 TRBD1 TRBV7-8 CASSWDSYSNQPQHF TGTGCCAGCAGCTGGGACAGTTATAGCAATCAGCCCCAGCATTTT
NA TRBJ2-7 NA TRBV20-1 CSAQRNYEQYF TGCAGTGCTCAGAGGAACTACGAGCAGTACTTC
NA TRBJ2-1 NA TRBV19 CASSIGGLSQFF TGTGCCAGTAGTATTGGAGGCCTTTCGCAGTTCTTC
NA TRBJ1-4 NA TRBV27 CASSLQPPGATNEKLFF TGTGCCAGCAGTTTACAGCCTCCGGGGGCAACTAATGAAAAACTGTTTTTT
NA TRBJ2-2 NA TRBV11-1 CASSLAGSAGELFF TGTGCCAGCAGCTTAGCGGGCTCGGCCGGGGAGCTGTTTTTT
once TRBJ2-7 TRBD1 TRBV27 CASSLSGQGFPYEQYF TGTGCCAGCAGTTTATCGGGACAGGGGTTTCCCTACGAGCAGTACTTC
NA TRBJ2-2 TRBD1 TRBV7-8 CASSPRWGQGNGELFF TGTGCCAGCAGCCCGCGTTGGGGACAGGGGAACGGGGAGCTGTTTTTT
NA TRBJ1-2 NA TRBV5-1 CASSLEGGLNYGYTF TGCGCCAGCAGCTTGGAAGGTGGACTTAACTATGGCTACACCTTC
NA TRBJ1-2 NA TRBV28 CASSFGINYGYTF TGTGCCAGCAGTTTTGGCATTAACTATGGCTACACCTTC
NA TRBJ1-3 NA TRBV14 CASSQDLLPVNTIYF TGTGCCAGCAGCCAAGATTTACTTCCTGTGAACACCATATATTTT
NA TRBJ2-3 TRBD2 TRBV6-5 CASSYYASGGTDTQYF TGTGCCAGCAGTTATTATGCTAGCGGGGGCACAGATACGCAGTATTTT